The 16 T cell receptor beta chains below all came from one sample that was sequenced in a study of T cells after yellow fever vaccination. TCRdb called the 5' RACE reads again in MiXCR, with one record for every CDR3 protein. The sample has 200,000 to 300,000 distinct CDR3 sequences; over 6.5% are singletons. Here the sequenced sample was CD4+ T cells sorted from PBMCs, taken on the day of the yellow fever booster vaccination. The source is a man aged 30 to 39 who received the YFV17D yellow fever vaccine.

This clonotype has ten or more counts. The chain joins TRBV5-1 to TRBJ2-7, with 7 bases aligning to TRBD1. This CDR3 has 14 residues. The junction had 7 bases not matched to a gene; V was cut back by 0 bases and J by 7 bases. Germline loops: CDR1 SGHRS, CDR2 YFSETQ. The CDR3 nucleotides are TGCGCCAGCAGCTTGGGACAGGGAGTGGGTGAGCAGTACTTC. Its translation is CASSLGQGVGEQYF.

A few counts support this clonotype. The chain is built from TRBV7-3 and TRBJ2-1, with 8 bases identical to TRBD2. After removal of 5 bases from V and 8 bases from J, the junction contained 14 bases not matched to a gene. The CDR3 extends over 16 amino acids. Germline-derived CDR1 and CDR2 are SGHTA and FQGTGA. CDR3 bases: TGTGCCAGCAGCCCATGGGGGGTCGGGAGGGCCGATGAGCAGTTCTTC. Its translation: CASSPWGVGRADEQFF.

This clonotype was detected ten times or more. The J gene is TRBJ2-2, the V gene TRBV27, with D possibly being TRBD2 (5 bases). This CDR3 is 13 amino acids long. V lost 11 bases and J lost 5, with 15 bases in between. Germline lookup yields CDR1 MNHEY and CDR2 SMNVEV (reference sequence). CDR3 loop: CASRGRGTGELFF. Written as DNA, the CDR3 is TGTGCCTCGCGAGGGAGAGGGACCGGGGAGCTGTTTTTT.

This clonotype was counted at least ten times. The gene calls are TRBV20-1 and TRBJ1-6; D is unclear. This CDR3 has 13 amino acids. Trimming took off 3 bases at V and 7 bases at J, with 10 bases between the two ends. Germline V gene data show CDR1 as DFQATT and CDR2 as SNEGSKA (reference sequence). CDR3 residues: CSASTDQNSPLHF. The CDR3 coding sequence is TGCAGTGCTAGCACGGACCAGAATTCACCCCTCCACTTT.

CDR3 protein: CASSPSQGALETQYF. The CDR3 region has the DNA TGTGCCAGCAGTCCCTCTCAAGGGGCGCTGGAGACCCAGTACTTC. This chain connects TRBV28 to TRBJ2-5, with D tentatively TRBD1 (5 bases). The CDR3 extends over 15 amino acids. CDR1 and CDR2 (germline): MDHEN, SYDVKM. The germline V and J ends were trimmed by 5 bases and 5 bases, with 18 bases remaining between them. Full variable domain (outside the CDR3, taken from reference TRBV28 and TRBJ2-5): DVKVTQSSRYLVKRTGEKVFLECVQDMDHENMFWYRQDPGLGLRLIYFSYDVKMKEKGDIPEGYSVSREKKERFSLILESASTNQTSMYLCASSPSQGALETQYFGPGTRLLVL.

This clonotype showed up just a few times. V and J are TRBV14 and TRBJ2-3, with a weak D call TRBD1 (6 bases). Germline loops: CDR1 SGHDN, CDR2 FVKESK. The CDR3 runs to 12 residues. V was trimmed by 4 bases and J by 11 bases, leaving 13 bases between them. The DNA of the CDR3 is TGTGCCAGCAGCCCATCCCGACAGGAGCAGTATTTT. This codes for CASSPSRQEQYF. Based on the CDR3 plus reference TRBV14 and TRBJ2-3, the full variable domain is EAGVTQFPSHSVIEKGQTVTLRCDPISGHDNLYWYRRVMGKEIKFLLHFVKESKQDESGMPNNRFLAERTGGTYSTLKVQPAELEDSGVYFCASSPSRQEQYFGPGTRLTVL.

The chain combines TRBV20-1 with TRBJ2-5; D gene uncertain. The CDR3 loop spans 12 amino acids. With 3 bases removed from V and 7 bases from J, the gap between germline ends came to 12 bases. Germline V gene sequence: CDR1 DFQATT, CDR2 SNEGSKA (reference sequence). CDR3 sequence (DNA): TGCAGTGCTAGGGGCGCCGTTATGACCCAGTACTTC. It specifies CSARGAVMTQYF.

CDR3 nucleotides: TGCAGTGGGGGCCCTCAGAGCGGGGCAATCCAAGAGACCCAGTACTTC. This gives the protein CSGGPQSGAIQETQYF. V usage is TRBV20-1 and J usage is TRBJ2-5, with 7 bases identical to TRBD2. The CDR3 has 16 residues. Germline V gives CDR1 DFQATT, CDR2 SNEGSKA (reference sequence). Losses at the gene ends were 7 bases for V and 1 base for J; bases not matched to a gene: 15.

The rearrangement uses TRBV10-1 and TRBJ2-3; 13 nucleotides match TRBD2. Looked up from germline, CDR1 is WNHNN and CDR2 is SYGVQD (reference sequence). With 3 bases clipped from V and 9 bases from J, the junction kept 15 bases outside the gene matches. The CDR3 spans 18 residues. The CDR3 nucleotides are TGCGCCAGCAGTGACTACCTACTAGCGGGAGGGCGGTTGGTGACGCAGTATTTT. Its protein product is CASSDYLLAGGRLVTQYF.

This clonotype was observed many times. The junction differs from germline at one of its ends, possibly a read error. The chain recombines TRBV7-2 with TRBJ2-5; TRBD2 is a possible D gene (7 bases). CDR3 length: 13 residues. The germline V gene encodes CDR1 SGHTA and CDR2 FQGNSA. CDR3 sequence (DNA): TGCGCCAGCAGCTTGGGGGGGCTGGAGACCCAGTACTTC. Protein product: CASSLGGLETQYF. The entire variable domain, with the rest obtained from reference TRBV7-2 and TRBJ2-5, is as follows: GAGVSQSPSNKVTEKGKDVELRCDPISGHTALYWYRQSLGQGLEFLIYFQGNSAPDKSGLPSDRFSAERTGGSVSTLTIQRTQQEDSAVYLCASSLGGLETQYFGPGTRLLVL.

The J gene is TRBJ2-2, the V gene TRBV20-1, with D maybe TRBD1 (8 bases). The germline V gene has CDR1 DFQATT and CDR2 SNEGSKA (reference sequence). Trimming took 2 bases from V and 6 from J, leaving 16 bases between them. CDR3 length: 15 amino acids. DNA for the CDR3: TGCAGTGCTAGAACTAGGACAGGGAGGGCCGGGGAGCTGTTTTTT. Residues: CSARTRTGRAGELFF.

This clonotype was seen more than once but under ten times. This rearrangement joins TRBV20-1 to TRBJ2-3; D uncertain. CDR1 is DFQATT and CDR2 is SNEGSKA in the germline V gene (reference sequence). The V gene lost 3 bases and the J gene lost 1 base, with 11 bases spanning the gap. The CDR3 extends over 14 amino acids. CDR3 DNA sequence: TGCAGTGCTAGGTTCGGAGAAGGCACAGATACGCAGTATTTT. This sequence encodes CSARFGEGTDTQYF.

The rearrangement links TRBV27 to TRBJ1-1; TRBD1 matches at 8 bases. CDR1 MNHEY and CDR2 SMNVEV come from the germline V gene (reference sequence). This CDR3 has 19 amino acids. J gave up 1 base and V 6 bases, and 19 bases lay outside the gene matches. Written as DNA, the CDR3 is TGTGCCAGCAGGAATGACAGGGGCCGAGGGGCCCGGGGGAACACTGAAGCTTTCTTT. This gives the protein CASRNDRGRGARGNTEAFF.

This clonotype was counted only a few times. A read error may explain this, as a much larger clone is one base away. The rearrangement joins TRBV20-1 to TRBJ2-5; possible D gene TRBD2, 6 bases. CDR3 length equals 16 residues. CDR1 and CDR2 (germline): DFQATT, SNEGSKA (reference sequence). In nucleotides, the CDR3 is TGCTGTGCTAGAGGGGTAGCGGCCAAGACCCAAGAGACCCAGTACTTC. This codes for CCARGVAAKTQETQYF.

Concerning this clonotype itself: A much larger clone lies one base from this, so it may be a read error. The chain has TRBV6-5 and TRBJ2-1; TRBD2 aligns across 9 bases. CDR1 and CDR2 (germline): MNHEY, SVGAGI. V dropped 4 bases and J dropped 3; count of bases not matched to a gene: 1. The CDR3 consists of 14 residues. The CDR3, as DNA: TGTGCCAGCAGTTTAGCGGGAGACTACAATGAGCAGTTCTTC. Amino acid sequence: CASSLAGDYNEQFF.

The chain carries TRBV7-6 and TRBJ1-3; D remains ambiguous. The CDR3 length is 19 residues. V was clipped by 6 bases and J by 3 bases, with 27 bases between them. CDR1 is SGHVS and CDR2 is FNYEAQ in the germline V gene. The CDR3 DNA is TGTGCCAGCAGTAGGTCGTTCCGTGCGGAGAGGGCATATGGAAACACCATATATTTT. This codes for CASSRSFRAERAYGNTIYF.